This entry lists 5 T cell receptor beta chains sequenced from one sample in a study of blood T cell repertoires in COVID-19. Sequenced by immunoSEQ multiplex PCR; TCRdb stores in-frame clones only, minus some. The sample has some 140,000 clones; about 76% are singletons. The specimen was peripheral blood. The receptors originated from a woman between 65 and 79 years old with COVID-19, enrolled during active disease.

The chain links TRBV5-1 to TRBJ2-5; 7 bases agree with TRBD2. The CDR3 covers 18 residues. V dropped 2 bases and J dropped 5; count of bases not matched to a gene: 18. From germline, CDR1 is SGHRS and CDR2 YFSETQ. DNA of the CDR3: TGCGCCAGCAGCTTTTGGGAGCGGGCGAACGTCGGGGGGGAGACCCAGTACTTC. The encoded protein is CASSFWERANVGGETQYF. Supplemented by reference TRBV5-1 and TRBJ2-5, the full variable domain reads KAGVTQTPRYLIKTRGQQVTLSCSPISGHRSVSWYQQTPGQGLQFLFEYFSETQRNKGNFPGRFSGRQFSNSRSEMNVSTLELGDSALYLCASSFWERANVGGETQYFGPGTRLLVL.

In this sample, this clone turned up a few times. V and J are TRBV5-4 and TRBJ1-2, with unresolved D. CDR3 size: 12 residues. Germline V CDR1 and CDR2: SGHNT, YYREEE (reference sequence). V was trimmed by 0 bases and J by 9 bases, leaving 9 bases between them. The CDR3 DNA follows: TGTGCCAGCAGCTTGGAGGTCGGGAGCTACACCTTC. Its translation: CASSLEVGSYTF.

This chain connects TRBV5-6 to TRBJ1-1; D not certain. This CDR3 is built from 16 residues. Looked up from germline, CDR1 is SGHDT and CDR2 is YYEEEE. With 0 bases removed from V and 0 bases from J, the gap between germline ends came to 12 bases. The CDR3 sequence is CASSLGWEEVNTEAFF. CDR3 nucleotides: TGTGCCAGCAGCTTGGGGTGGGAGGAAGTGAACACTGAAGCTTTCTTT. The full variable domain, in which reference TRBV5-6 and TRBJ1-1 provide the parts outside the CDR3, is DAGVTQSPTHLIKTRGQQVTLRCSPKSGHDTVSWYQQALGQGPQFIFQYYEEEERQRGNFPDRFSGHQFPNYSSELNVNALLLGDSALYLCASSLGWEEVNTEAFFGQGTRLTVV.

J is TRBJ2-1 and V is TRBV6-2 or TRBV6-3; 8 bases are a match to TRBD2. The length of the CDR3 is 15 residues. Losses at the gene ends were 6 bases for V and 6 bases for J; bases not matched to a gene: 10. Germline loops: CDR1 MNHEY, CDR2 SVGEGT. CDR3 residues: CASSRGFGTSNEQFF. As DNA, the CDR3 is TGTGCCAGCAGCCGGGGGTTCGGGACTAGCAATGAGCAGTTCTTC.

The chain uses TRBV5-1 and TRBJ2-7; a possible D gene is TRBD2 (5 bases). The V end lost 0 bases, the J end lost 3 bases, and 7 bases lay between the germline ends. Germline CDR1 SGHRS, CDR2 YFSETQ. This CDR3 has 13 residues. The CDR3 bases are TGCGCCAGCAGCTTGGGGGAGTACTACGAGCAGTACTTC. Encoded protein: CASSLGEYYEQYF.